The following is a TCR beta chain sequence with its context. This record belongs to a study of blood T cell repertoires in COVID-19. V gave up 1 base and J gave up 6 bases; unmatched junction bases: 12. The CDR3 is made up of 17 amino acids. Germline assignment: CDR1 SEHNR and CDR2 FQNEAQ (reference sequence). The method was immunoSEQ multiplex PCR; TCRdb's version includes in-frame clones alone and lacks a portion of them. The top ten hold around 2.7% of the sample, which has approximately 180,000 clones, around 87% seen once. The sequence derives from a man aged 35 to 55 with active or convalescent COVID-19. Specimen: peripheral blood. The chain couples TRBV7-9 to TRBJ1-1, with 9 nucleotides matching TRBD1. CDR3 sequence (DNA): TGTGCCAGCAGCTTAGTTCTTACCGGGACAGGGATATCTGAAGCTTTCTTT. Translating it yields CASSLVLTGTGISEAFF. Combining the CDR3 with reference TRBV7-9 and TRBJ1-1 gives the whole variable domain DTGVSQNPRHKITKRGQNVTFRCDPISEHNRLYWYRQTLGQGPEFLTYFQNEAQLEKSRLLSDRFSAERPKGSFSTLEIQRTEQGDSAMYLCASSLVLTGTGISEAFFGQGTRLTVV.